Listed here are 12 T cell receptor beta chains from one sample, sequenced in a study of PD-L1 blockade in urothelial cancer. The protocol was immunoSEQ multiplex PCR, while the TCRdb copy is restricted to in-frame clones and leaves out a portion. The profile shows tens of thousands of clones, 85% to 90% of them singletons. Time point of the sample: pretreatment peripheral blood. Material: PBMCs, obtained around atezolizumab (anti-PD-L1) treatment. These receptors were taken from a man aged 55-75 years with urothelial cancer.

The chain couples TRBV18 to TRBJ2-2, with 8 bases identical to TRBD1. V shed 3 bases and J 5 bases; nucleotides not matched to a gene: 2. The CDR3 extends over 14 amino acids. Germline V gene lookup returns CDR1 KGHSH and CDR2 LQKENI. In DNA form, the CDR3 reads TGTGCCAGCTCACCGGACAGGGCGACCGGGGAGCTGTTTTTT. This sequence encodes CASSPDRATGELFF. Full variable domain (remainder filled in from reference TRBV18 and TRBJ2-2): NAGVMQNPRHLVRRRGQEARLRCSPMKGHSHVYWYRQLPEEGLKFMVYLQKENIIDESGMPKERFSAEFPKEGPSILRIQQVVRGDSAAYFCASSPDRATGELFFGEGSRLTVL.

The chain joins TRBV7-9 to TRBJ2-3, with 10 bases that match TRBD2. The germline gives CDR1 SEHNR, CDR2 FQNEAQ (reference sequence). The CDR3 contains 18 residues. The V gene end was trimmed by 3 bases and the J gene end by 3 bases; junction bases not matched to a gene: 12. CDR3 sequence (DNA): TGTGCCAGCAGCTTGCACTATAGTCCGGGACTAGCGACAGATACGCAGTATTTT. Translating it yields CASSLHYSPGLATDTQYF.

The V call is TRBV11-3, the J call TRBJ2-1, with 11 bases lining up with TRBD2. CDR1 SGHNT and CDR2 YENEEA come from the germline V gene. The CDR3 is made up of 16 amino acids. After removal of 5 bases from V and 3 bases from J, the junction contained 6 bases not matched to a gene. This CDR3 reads CASSPGTSGFYNEQFF. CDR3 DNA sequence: TGTGCCAGCAGCCCTGGGACTAGCGGTTTCTACAATGAGCAGTTCTTC.

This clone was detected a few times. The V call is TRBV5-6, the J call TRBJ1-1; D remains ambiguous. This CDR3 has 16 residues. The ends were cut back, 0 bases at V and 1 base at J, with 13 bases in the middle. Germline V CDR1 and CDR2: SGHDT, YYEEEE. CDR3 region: CASSLGTVETNTEAFF. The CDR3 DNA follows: TGTGCCAGCAGCTTGGGTACAGTAGAAACGAACACTGAAGCTTTCTTT.

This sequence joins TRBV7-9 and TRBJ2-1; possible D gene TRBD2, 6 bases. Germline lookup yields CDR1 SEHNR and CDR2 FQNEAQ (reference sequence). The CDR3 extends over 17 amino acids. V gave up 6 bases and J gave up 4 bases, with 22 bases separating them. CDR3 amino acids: CASSHPRGTFEYNEQFF. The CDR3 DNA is TGTGCCAGCAGTCATCCCCGCGGGACTTTCGAATACAATGAGCAGTTCTTC.

The chain's CDR3 is CASSPPNSEGTGELFF. The CDR3 region has the DNA TGTGCCAGCTCACCACCGAACTCGGAGGGAACCGGGGAGCTGTTTTTT. This chain joins TRBV18 and TRBJ2-2, with D perhaps matching TRBD2 (6 bases). From germline, CDR1 is KGHSH and CDR2 LQKENI. The CDR3 totals 16 residues. Trimming took off 0 bases at V and 5 bases at J, with 13 bases between the two ends.

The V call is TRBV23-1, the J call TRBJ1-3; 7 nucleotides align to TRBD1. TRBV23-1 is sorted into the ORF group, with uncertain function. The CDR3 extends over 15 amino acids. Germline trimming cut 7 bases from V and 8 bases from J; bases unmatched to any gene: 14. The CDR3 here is CASTVPGGSRYTIYF. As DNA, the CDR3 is TGCGCCAGCACCGTCCCAGGGGGTTCACGGTACACCATATATTTT.

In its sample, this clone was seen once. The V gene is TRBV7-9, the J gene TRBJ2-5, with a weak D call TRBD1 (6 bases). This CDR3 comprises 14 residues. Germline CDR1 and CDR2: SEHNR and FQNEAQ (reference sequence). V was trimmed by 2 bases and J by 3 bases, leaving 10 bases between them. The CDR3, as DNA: TGTGCCAGCAGCTTATTTGCAGGGGAAGAGACCCAGTACTTC. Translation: CASSLFAGEETQYF.

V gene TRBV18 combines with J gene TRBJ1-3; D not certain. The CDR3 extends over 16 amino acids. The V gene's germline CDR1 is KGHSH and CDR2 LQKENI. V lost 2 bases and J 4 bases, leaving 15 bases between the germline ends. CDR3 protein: CASSPKSLPAGNTIYF. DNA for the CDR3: TGTGCCAGCTCACCAAAGTCTTTGCCAGCGGGAAACACCATATATTTT.

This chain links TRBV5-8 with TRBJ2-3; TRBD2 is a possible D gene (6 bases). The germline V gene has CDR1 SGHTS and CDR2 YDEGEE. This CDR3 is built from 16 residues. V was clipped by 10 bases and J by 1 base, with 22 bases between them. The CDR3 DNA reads TGTGCCGGCGACGCTGACATCTCGGGGGGCACAGATACGCAGTATTTT. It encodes CAGDADISGGTDTQYF.

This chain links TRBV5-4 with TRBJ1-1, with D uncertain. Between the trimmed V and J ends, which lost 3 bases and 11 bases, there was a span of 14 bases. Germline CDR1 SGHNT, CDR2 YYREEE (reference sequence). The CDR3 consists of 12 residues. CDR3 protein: CASSSILGGAFF. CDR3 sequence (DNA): TGTGCCAGCAGCTCGATATTGGGAGGCGCTTTCTTT. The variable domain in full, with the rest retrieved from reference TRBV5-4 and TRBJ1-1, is ETGVTQSPTHLIKTRGQQVTLRCSSQSGHNTVSWYQQALGQGPQFIFQYYREEENGRGNFPPRFSGLQFPNYSSELNVNALELDDSALYLCASSSILGGAFFGQGTRLTVV.

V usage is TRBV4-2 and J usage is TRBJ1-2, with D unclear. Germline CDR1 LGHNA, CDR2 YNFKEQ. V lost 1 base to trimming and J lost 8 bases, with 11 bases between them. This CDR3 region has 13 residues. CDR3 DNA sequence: TGTGCCAGCAGCCAAGCCGGACTGGGGGGCTACACCTTC. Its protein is CASSQAGLGGYTF.